Included here is one TCR beta chain sequence, with context. What it binds is not known. Donors were nominally healthy when sampled, though unrecorded immune exposures were likely. The PCR was carried out with 60 Vbeta primers and 13 Jbeta primers. Here immunoSEQ multiplex PCR was the method, and the copy in TCRdb shows in-frame clones only, minus some. This table holds 200,000 to 300,000 clones, approximately 80% found once. These data originate in a study of cytomegalovirus exposure and HLA in healthy donors. General study results and limits: The study put some 160 TCR beta chains on its list as cytomegalovirus-associated.

Per germline, CDR1 SGHNT and CDR2 YYREEE (reference sequence). V was clipped by 2 bases and J by 0 bases; unmatched bases: 4. The CDR3 is 16 residues long. This chain links TRBV5-4 with TRBJ2-3; the match to TRBD2 covers 9 bases. Sequences were obtained from PBMCs. The receptor's source is a woman in her sixties or seventies in good health and CMV-seropositive. The CDR3 region is CASSLAGGASTDTQYF. In DNA, the CDR3 is TGTGCCAGCAGCTTAGCGGGAGGCGCTAGCACAGATACGCAGTATTTT.